These 32 T cell receptor beta chains share one sample of origin, sequenced in a study of shared clonotypes between healthy human individuals. TCRdb's copy holds only in-frame clones and misses some; the assay was immunoSEQ multiplex PCR. Found here are around 500,000 clones, less than 80% of them singletons; the top ten hold about 12%. The sequenced sample was PBMCs. Receptors originate from a woman aged 40 to 49 in good health. Some clones in this sample may be carry-over from other donors' samples.

This chain links TRBV5-1 with TRBJ2-5, with TRBD1 identical over 8 bases. The DNA end favors TRBJ2-7, so the J call may be wrong. Germline lookup yields CDR1 SGHRS and CDR2 YFSETQ. The CDR3 spans 16 residues. The CDR3 DNA sequence: TGCGCCAGCAGCTCCAGGGCGGACAGGGTAGGTTACGAGCAGTACTTC. It translates to CASSSRADRVGYEQYF.

V gene TRBV30 combines with J gene TRBJ2-5, with 7 bases identical to TRBD2. The CDR3 is 12 amino acids. Per the germline V gene, CDR1 is GTSNPN and CDR2 is SVGIG (reference sequence). The V segment lost 4 bases and the J segment 6 bases; nucleotides outside the gene matches: 5. The CDR3 DNA reads as TGTGCCTGGATGCGGAGCGGGAAGACCCAGTACTTC. Encoded protein: CAWMRSGKTQYF.

The chain is built from TRBV10-3 and TRBJ2-1, with TRBD1 matching 9 bases. Germline V lookup: CDR1 ENHRY, CDR2 SYGVKD. CDR3 length: 13 amino acids. With 8 bases clipped from V and 6 bases from J, the junction kept 5 bases outside the gene matches. For the CDR3, the DNA is TGTGCCATCGGGACAGGGATGGGCAATGAGCAGTTCTTC. Translation gives CAIGTGMGNEQFF.

CDR3 DNA sequence: TGTGCCAGTAGGAAGATAGGGGAGTTCAACTATGGCTACACCTTC. Its translation is CASRKIGEFNYGYTF. This chain connects TRBV19 to TRBJ1-2, with D perhaps TRBD1 (5 bases). The germline V gene has CDR1 LNHDA and CDR2 SQIVND (reference sequence). The V end lost 6 bases, the J end lost 2 bases, and 16 bases lay between the germline ends. The CDR3 contains 15 residues.

The rearrangement uses TRBV19 and TRBJ2-4; tentatively, D is TRBD2 (6 bases). The CDR3 consists of 14 residues. From germline, CDR1 is LNHDA and CDR2 SQIVND (reference sequence). The V gene lost 4 bases and the J gene lost 3 bases, with 10 bases spanning the gap. The CDR3 region has the DNA TGTGCCAGTAGTACAACGGGAGTCAAAAACATTCAGTACTTC. Protein product: CASSTTGVKNIQYF.

The genes are TRBV7-8 and TRBJ2-7, with TRBD2 as a possible D gene (5 bases). Per the germline V gene, CDR1 is SGHVS and CDR2 is FQNEAQ. This CDR3 comprises 15 residues. The V gene lost 0 bases and the J gene lost 0 bases, with 9 bases spanning the gap. Written as DNA, the CDR3 is TGTGCCAGCAGCTTAGCGCGGAGGCCCTCCTACGAGCAGTACTTC. This gives the protein CASSLARRPSYEQYF.

The rearrangement links TRBV18 to TRBJ1-1; D possibly corresponds to TRBD1 (5 bases). Trimming stripped 3 bases from V and 5 bases from J, with 16 bases between. Germline lookup yields CDR1 KGHSH and CDR2 LQKENI. This CDR3 comprises 15 residues. For the CDR3, the DNA is TGTGCCAGCTCACCCCTCGCGGGGGGGGGAACTGAAGCTTTCTTT. Translated: CASSPLAGGGTEAFF. The whole variable domain, filled in from reference TRBV18 and TRBJ1-1, reads NAGVMQNPRHLVRRRGQEARLRCSPMKGHSHVYWYRQLPEEGLKFMVYLQKENIIDESGMPKERFSAEFPKEGPSILRIQQVVRGDSAAYFCASSPLAGGGTEAFFGQGTRLTVV.

This clone came up a few times. The V call is TRBV5-1, the J call TRBJ2-7, with 9 bases fitting TRBD1. Germline loops: CDR1 SGHRS, CDR2 YFSETQ. V shed 4 bases and J 6 bases; nucleotides not matched to a gene: 5. The CDR3 contains 13 residues. CDR3 sequence: CASSVGQGGEQYF. The CDR3, as DNA: TGCGCCAGCAGCGTGGGACAGGGTGGCGAGCAGTACTTC. The whole variable domain, remainder taken from reference TRBV5-1 and TRBJ2-7, is KAGVTQTPRYLIKTRGQQVTLSCSPISGHRSVSWYQQTPGQGLQFLFEYFSETQRNKGNFPGRFSGRQFSNSRSEMNVSTLELGDSALYLCASSVGQGGEQYFGPGTRLTVT.

The J gene is TRBJ2-6, the V gene TRBV4-1; no clear D. Per germline, CDR1 MGHRA and CDR2 YSYEKL. This CDR3 region has 14 residues. V shed 3 bases and J shed 2 bases, with 5 bases lying between them. CDR3 sequence reads: CASSHVAGANVLTF. In DNA, the CDR3 is TGCGCCAGCAGCCACGTGGCTGGGGCCAACGTCCTGACTTTC.

A note on this clone: Different DNA sequences within this sample yield the same CDR3. The V and J genes are TRBV5-4 and TRBJ2-2; 10 bases fit TRBD2. Germline CDR1 reads SGHNT; CDR2 reads YYREEE (reference sequence). The CDR3 sequence is 14 residues long. V was pared by 2 bases and J by 5 bases, with 0 bases of the junction left unmatched. CDR3 amino acids: CASSLAGGTGELFF. The CDR3 region has the DNA TGTGCCAGCAGCTTAGCGGGAGGGACCGGGGAGCTGTTTTTT.

This clone was detected many times. This sequence joins TRBV6-4 and TRBJ2-6, with D possibly being TRBD1 (6 bases). The CDR3 runs to 16 residues. Trimming cost V 0 bases and J 0 bases, with 6 bases left between them. In germline, CDR1 is MRHNA, CDR2 SNTAGT. CDR3 sequence: CASSDSDSSGANVLTF. In DNA form, the CDR3 reads TGTGCCAGCAGTGACTCGGACAGCTCTGGGGCCAACGTCCTGACTTTC.

This chain links TRBV2 with TRBJ1-2; D not certain. The CDR3 is 13 residues long. Germline loops: CDR1 SNHLY, CDR2 FYNNEI. Trimming removed 6 bases at V and 3 bases at J, with 11 bases between. The CDR3, as DNA: TGTGCCAGCAGCTGGGGAATCGACTATGGCTACACCTTC. Translated: CASSWGIDYGYTF.

The rearrangement joins TRBV4-3 to TRBJ2-7, with no clear D. V shed 0 bases and J shed 6 bases, with 18 bases lying between them. The CDR3 consists of 16 residues. CDR1 is LGHNA and CDR2 is YSLEER in the germline V gene. CDR3 bases: TGCGCCAGCAGCCAAGATGTGGGATTTTCGGGTAGCGAGCAGTACTTC. It is translated as CASSQDVGFSGSEQYF.

The rearrangement uses TRBV4-2 and TRBJ1-5; D ambiguous. V dropped 3 bases and J dropped 0 bases, with 9 bases sitting between them. The CDR3 spans 15 residues. Germline assignment: CDR1 LGHNA and CDR2 YNFKEQ. The CDR3 loop is CASSQNPGSNQPQHF. CDR3 bases: TGTGCCAGCAGCCAGAACCCAGGTAGCAATCAGCCCCAGCATTTT.

The chain couples TRBV4-1 to TRBJ1-2; maybe TRBD1 (5 bases). From germline, CDR1 is MGHRA and CDR2 YSYEKL. This CDR3 spans 18 amino acids. The ends were cut back, 4 bases at V and 3 bases at J, with 24 bases in the middle. The CDR3 sequence: CASSPPPARDNSDYGYTF. CDR3 sequence (DNA): TGCGCCAGCAGCCCTCCCCCCGCCAGGGATAACTCTGACTATGGCTACACCTTC.

J is TRBJ2-7 and V is TRBV2; D not resolved. This CDR3 region has 13 residues. Germline loops: CDR1 SNHLY, CDR2 FYNNEI. The V gene lost 10 bases and the J gene lost 0 bases, with 13 bases spanning the gap. CDR3 nucleotide sequence: TGTGCCACCAAAGCCGGAAGCTCCTACGAGCAGTACTTC. It specifies CATKAGSSYEQYF.

The chain combines TRBV27 with TRBJ2-3; 13 bases are a match to TRBD2. This CDR3 has 18 amino acids. Germline loops: CDR1 MNHEY, CDR2 SMNVEV (reference sequence). J gave up 1 base and V 7 bases, and 11 bases lay outside the gene matches. The CDR3 sequence is CASTGTSGMCCGTDTQYF. Here the CDR3 DNA reads TGTGCCAGCACAGGGACTAGCGGGATGTGTTGCGGCACAGATACGCAGTATTTT.

This clone came up many times. V gene TRBV5-4 combines with J gene TRBJ2-2, with 10 bases aligning to TRBD1. The ends lost 5 bases at V and 3 bases at J; junction bases unmatched: 7. CDR1 SGHNT and CDR2 YYREEE come from the germline V gene (reference sequence). The CDR3 is made up of 16 amino acids. The CDR3: CASSPADRGYTGELFF. In nucleotides, the CDR3 is TGTGCCAGCAGTCCAGCGGACAGGGGGTACACCGGGGAGCTGTTTTTT.

The gene calls are TRBV19 and TRBJ2-2, with D possibly TRBD1 on 6 matching bases. Germline V CDR1 and CDR2: LNHDA, SQIVND (reference sequence). CDR3 length: 16 amino acids. V was trimmed by 6 bases and J by 2 bases, leaving 16 bases between them. As DNA, the CDR3 is TGTGCCAGTAGCGTAGCGTGGGGGCGAAACACCGGGGAGCTGTTTTTT. Protein sequence: CASSVAWGRNTGELFF.

The chain uses TRBV18 and TRBJ2-3; 13 bases line up with TRBD2. V trimming: 3 bases; J trimming: 6 bases; junction bases outside the gene matches: 6. From germline, CDR1 is KGHSH and CDR2 LQKENI. This CDR3 has 16 residues. The DNA of the CDR3 is TGTGCCAGCTCACCGAGGACTAGCGGGAGTGACGATACGCAGTATTTT. It translates to CASSPRTSGSDDTQYF.

This chain connects TRBV18 to TRBJ2-4; 8 bases are a match to TRBD2. Germline loops: CDR1 KGHSH, CDR2 LQKENI. The ends lost 1 base at V and 6 bases at J; junction bases unmatched: 2. The CDR3 length is 14 residues. The CDR3 loop is CASSPRAGGNIQYF. For the CDR3, the DNA is TGTGCCAGCTCACCACGGGCGGGGGGAAACATTCAGTACTTC.

The J gene is TRBJ2-5, the V gene TRBV5-4, with 9 positions matching TRBD1. CDR3 size: 17 residues. Germline assignment: CDR1 SGHNT and CDR2 YYREEE (reference sequence). V lost 4 bases, J lost 5 bases, and 15 bases stayed unmatched. The CDR3: CASSQEGSGQGAETQYF. For the CDR3, the DNA is TGTGCCAGCAGCCAAGAAGGGTCGGGACAGGGTGCGGAGACCCAGTACTTC.

J is TRBJ1-5 and V is TRBV7-8, with D perhaps matching TRBD1 (5 bases). V gave up 3 bases and J gave up 8 bases, with 14 bases separating them. Germline CDR1 SGHVS, CDR2 FQNEAQ. This CDR3 is 14 amino acids long. As DNA, the CDR3 is TGTGCCAGCAGCTTCGGCCGGGGGGAGGAGCCCCAGCATTTT. It translates to CASSFGRGEEPQHF.

This clone is medium-sized (0.01 to 0.1%) in the sample. The rearrangement joins TRBV19 to TRBJ1-2; no clear D gene. This CDR3 spans 15 amino acids. Germline CDR1 LNHDA, CDR2 SQIVND (reference sequence). The V end lost 5 bases, the J end lost 2 bases, and 15 bases lay between the germline ends. CDR3 in DNA: TGTGCCAGTAGTCCCCGTGACACCCTGAACTATGGCTACACCTTC. Its protein is CASSPRDTLNYGYTF. Variable domain in full (rest from reference TRBV19 and TRBJ1-2): DGGITQSPKYLFRKEGQNVTLSCEQNLNHDAMYWYRQDPGQGLRLIYYSQIVNDFQKGDIAEGYSVSREKKESFPLTVTSAQKNPTAFYLCASSPRDTLNYGYTFGSGTRLTVV.

V usage is TRBV19 and J usage is TRBJ2-5; D remains ambiguous. The CDR3 contains 13 residues. V was cut by 3 bases and J by 2 bases, with 7 bases left in between. Germline V gene lookup returns CDR1 LNHDA and CDR2 SQIVND (reference sequence). The CDR3 spells CASSIVVQETQYF. CDR3 nucleotide sequence: TGTGCCAGTAGTATTGTGGTGCAAGAGACCCAGTACTTC.

V gene TRBV2 combines with J gene TRBJ2-3, with D maybe TRBD2 (6 bases). Germline-derived CDR1 and CDR2 are SNHLY and FYNNEI. This CDR3 spans 12 amino acids. Trimming pared 7 bases from V and 8 bases from J, leaving 13 bases between. The CDR3 nucleotides read TGTGCCAGCACACCCCAGCGGGTTACGCAGTATTTT. Translation gives CASTPQRVTQYF.

J is TRBJ2-6 and V is TRBV5-1, with D maybe TRBD1 (10 bases). Trimming pared 4 bases from V and 1 base from J, leaving 18 bases between. Germline V gene data show CDR1 as SGHRS and CDR2 as YFSETQ. CDR3 size: 18 residues. For the CDR3, the DNA is TGCGCCAGCAGCCTAGCGGGACAGGGGATTTCTGGGGCCAACGTCCTGACTTTC. The encoded protein is CASSLAGQGISGANVLTF.

A remark on this clone: A much more abundant neighbour one base away suggests this may be a read error. The sample carries other DNA sequences with the same CDR3. The chain links TRBV7-9 to TRBJ1-1; tentative D call: TRBD1 (5 bases). The V and J ends lost 5 bases and 5 bases respectively, with 15 bases between them. The CDR3 is made up of 14 amino acids. The germline gives CDR1 SEHNR, CDR2 FQNEAQ (reference sequence). This CDR3 reads CASSLVGGNTEAFF. CDR3 DNA sequence: TGTGCCAGCAGCCTAGTCGGGGGGAATACTGAAGCTTTCTTT.

The chain uses TRBV5-1 and TRBJ1-2; D gene ambiguous. The germline CDR1 and CDR2 sequences are SGHRS and YFSETQ. This CDR3 region has 13 residues. Trimming removed 1 base at V and 7 bases at J, with 11 bases between. CDR3 loop: CASSLSGISGYTF. In nucleotides, the CDR3 is TGCGCCAGCAGCTTGTCTGGGATCAGTGGCTACACCTTC.

The rearrangement uses TRBV5-1 and TRBJ2-3, with no clear D. Deletions cut 4 bases from V and 4 bases from J, with 13 bases between. The CDR3 has 14 amino acids. Germline V lookup: CDR1 SGHRS, CDR2 YFSETQ. The CDR3 sequence: CASSTRTTPDTQYF. The DNA of the CDR3 is TGCGCCAGCAGCACACGGACGACCCCAGATACGCAGTATTTT.

The CDR3 region is CASSLAGGTVREKLFF. For the CDR3, the DNA is TGTGCCAGCAGCTTAGCGGGTGGGACAGTGCGCGAAAAACTGTTTTTT. This chain joins TRBV7-8 and TRBJ1-4; TRBD1 agrees at 7 bases. Germline V gene lookup returns CDR1 SGHVS and CDR2 FQNEAQ. The CDR3 has 16 amino acids. The V and J ends lost 0 bases and 8 bases, in that order; junction bases with no gene match: 9.

The chain combines TRBV6-5 with TRBJ2-7; tentative D call: TRBD2 (6 bases). CDR3 length: 15 amino acids. Germline V lookup: CDR1 MNHEY, CDR2 SVGAGI. The V and J ends lost 0 bases and 8 bases respectively, with 17 bases between them. The CDR3 loop is CASSYSGTSDLKQYF. CDR3 bases: TGTGCCAGCAGTTACTCCGGGACTTCAGATCTGAAGCAGTACTTC.